The 9 T cell receptor beta chains in this list originate from one sample, sequenced in a study of cytomegalovirus exposure and HLA in healthy donors. PCR primers comprised 60 Vbeta and 13 Jbeta primers. Produced via immunoSEQ multiplex PCR; TCRdb's table is partial and in-frame only. The table records under 200,000 clones, approximately 73% of them present only once. The sample taken for sequencing was PBMCs. The source of these receptors is a man in his fifties or sixties in good health and CMV-seronegative.

The rearrangement links TRBV5-6 to TRBJ2-2; unclear D gene. The CDR3 covers 13 residues. CDR1 and CDR2 (germline): SGHDT, YYEEEE. Trimming shortened V by 4 bases and J by 5 bases, and 9 bases separated the two germline ends. This CDR3 reads CASSLQSTGELFF. The CDR3 DNA is TGTGCCAGCAGCCTTCAGTCTACCGGGGAGCTGTTTTTT.

Notes on this clone: An end of the junction differs from the germline gene, which may be a read error. This chain links TRBV4-1 with TRBJ1-1; D possibly corresponds to TRBD1 (6 bases). This CDR3 is 13 amino acids long. Germline V CDR1 and CDR2: MGHRA, YSYEKL. In DNA, the CDR3 is TGCGCCAGCAGCATCACAGGGAACCCTGAAGCTTTCTTT. Protein sequence: CASSITGNPEAFF.

The chain is built from TRBV18 and TRBJ1-1; a possible D gene is TRBD1 (6 bases). Germline V gene sequence: CDR1 KGHSH, CDR2 LQKENI. V lost 8 bases to trimming and J lost 3 bases, with 13 bases between them. This CDR3 comprises 13 residues. CDR3 region: CASTGGLDTEAFF. The CDR3 coding sequence is TGTGCCAGCACCGGGGGGCTCGACACTGAAGCTTTCTTT.

The chain employs TRBV13 and TRBJ2-3, with TRBD2 matching 8 bases. The V gene end was trimmed by 0 bases and the J gene end by 1 base; junction bases not matched to a gene: 3. Germline CDR1 reads PRHDT; CDR2 reads FYEKMQ (reference sequence). The CDR3 contains 16 residues. CDR3 sequence: CASSLGWRGGTDTQYF. The DNA for the CDR3 is TGTGCCAGCAGCTTAGGATGGCGGGGGGGCACAGATACGCAGTATTTT.

This clone was detected a few times. The chain couples TRBV6-1 to TRBJ2-7; 9 bases match TRBD1. The V gene end was trimmed by 5 bases and the J gene end by 3 bases; junction bases not matched to a gene: 2. There are 13 residues in the CDR3. Germline assignment: CDR1 MNHNS and CDR2 SASEGT. CDR3 nucleotide sequence: TGTGCCAGCAGTTGGGACAGGGACTACGAGCAGTACTTC. Translating gives CASSWDRDYEQYF.

This rearrangement joins TRBV5-1 to TRBJ1-2; 7 positions match TRBD1. CDR1 is SGHRS, CDR2 YFSETQ, per germline. V shed 5 bases, J shed 6 bases, and the junction held 10 bases outside the gene matches. This CDR3 has 14 residues. The CDR3 DNA follows: TGCGCCAGCAGACAGGGACCAGGGGGAGATGGCTACACCTTC. Translated, it gives CASRQGPGGDGYTF.

The V call is TRBV6-1, the J call TRBJ2-5; D is perhaps TRBD1 (5 bases). The DNA end is more similar to TRBJ2-7, so the J call may be wrong. The CDR3 contains 14 residues. CDR1 and CDR2 from the germline V gene are MNHNS and SASEGT. The CDR3 loop reads CASSETQALYEQYF. The CDR3 DNA is TGTGCCAGCAGTGAAACACAGGCCCTCTACGAGCAGTACTTC.

The chain is built from TRBV9 and TRBJ2-3; D is ambiguous. There are 13 residues in the CDR3. CDR1 and CDR2 from the germline V gene are SGDLS and YYNGEE. V lost 4 bases and J lost 4, with 10 bases in between. CDR3 loop: CASSRLEADTQYF. CDR3 nucleotides: TGTGCCAGCAGCCGCCTCGAGGCAGATACGCAGTATTTT.

The CDR3 DNA reads TGTGCCAGTAGTACCCGGACAGGGAGCATGGGGACTGAAGCTTTCTTT. This codes for CASSTRTGSMGTEAFF. The rearrangement links TRBV19 to TRBJ1-1; 8 bases are a match to TRBD1. The CDR3 spans 16 residues. Looked up from germline, CDR1 is LNHDA and CDR2 is SQIVND (reference sequence). V lost 4 bases, J lost 5 bases, and 12 bases stayed unmatched.